Given below is one T cell receptor (beta chain) in context. Only a few counts were recorded for this clone. The antigen this receptor binds is unknown. Base-call qualities are not available, and no considerably larger clone is one nucleotide away. The CDR3, from cysteine to phenylalanine, totals 12 residues. Only the CDR3 part of the read is kept: 36 bases, read in frame from the first base. Reading the germline V gene gives CDR1 SNHLY and CDR2 FYNNEI. V drops 7 bases and J drops 13 bases, leaving 17 bases in between. All of the isolated RNA was reverse transcribed with the High Capacity cDNA Reverse Transcription Kit, so expressed TCRB transcripts were sequenced. Naive, central memory and regulatory T cell samples underwent deep immunoSEQ sequencing, averaging around 4 million total reads per sample. After sorted cells were lysed in RLT buffer, RNA was extracted with DNase-treated RNeasy Micro or Mini kits, with the choice depending on cell number. To prevent cross-contamination, each cell subset was processed individually, whereas patient and healthy donor samples were processed jointly. TCRB sequences were amplified from cDNA with the immunoSEQ multiplex PCR, producing 87-bp fragments spanning the CDR3 region. Sequencing of the amplicons was performed on the Illumina HiSeq platform. The study's own analysis went as follows. Synthetic template baselines were used to correct PCR bias computationally, reads within Hamming distance 2 were collapsed, and singletons that could not be merged were discarded. By aligning reads against IMGT, V, D and J genes, CDR3 length, and insertions or deletions at six rearrangement sites were assigned. Within each subset, clonotype counts were normalized to the number of sorted cells before true diversity and Gini coefficients were calculated with the tcR R package. The overlap coefficient, calculated on TCRB nucleotide sequences, was used to measure repertoire sharing. TCRdb obtained this table from immuneACCESS and retained in-frame rearrangements with V and J assigned. These tables miss some clones; where compared with another copy, unresolved V genes account for less than half of the shortfall, and the remainder is unexplained. Clonal size and the V and J genes are those of that table, whereas D and trimming came from the DNA. The sample contains around 140,000 clones, about an eighth of them found a single time. Clones ranked in the top ten supply approximately 1.3% of the sample.

Each donor gave one peripheral blood draw, roughly 0.12 L on average, collected into heparinised tubes. A BD FACSAria II was used to sort naive, central memory, regulatory and stem cell-like memory CD4+ T cells with a panel that included CD45RO, CCR7, CD25, CD127, CD95 and CD27. Every sorted population had a purity above 95%. Right away, PBMCs were isolated by Lymphoprep density gradient centrifugation and were stained directly, with no culture step. So that batch effects would be minimized, each experiment stained and sorted samples in pairs, pairing one healthy donor with one patient. The sample is drawn from a study of beta chain features in type 1 diabetes (dated by TCRdb to the late 2010s). Notes on the research overall: Mean age, gender distribution, total cell number and subset yield were not different between patients and healthy donors. A total of under 140,000,000 sorted cells were examined across all samples, and the number of cells per subset was strongly correlated with RNA yield. The study compared the TCRB repertoires of sorted circulating CD4+ T cell subsets in recently diagnosed type 1 diabetes patients with those in matched healthy donors. Regulatory and stem cell-like memory subsets were obtained from only 8 patients and about 8 healthy donors, while naive and central memory subsets were obtained from all 30 or so donors. Here is what the overall study found, with its caveats: Fewer insertions and more nucleotide deletions at VDJ recombination sites were observed in patients with type 1 diabetes, implying thymic rearrangement abnormalities. Naive, central memory and regulatory TCRB repertoires appeared to be more similar among patients than among healthy donors. In all four CD4+ subsets, TCRB CDR3 length was moderately but significantly shorter in type 1 diabetes patients. Shorter templates might be favored by PCR, yet because patient and control samples were amplified and corrected together, any such skew would affect both groups equally. Because cDNA rather than genomic DNA was sequenced, highly expressing activated cells could have been over-represented, although no difference in activation and CD3 levels was found between groups. HLA sub-analyses involved small numbers of individuals, so any influence of HLA type on TCRB rearrangement remained unresolved.

The chain is encoded by TRBV2 joined to TRBJ2-1, and TRBD1 may be the D gene, going by 6 matching bases. The source material was central memory CD4+ T cells from blood. This TCR was sampled from a man younger than 30 with type 1 diabetes. The nucleotides are TGTGCCAGCATCCGCGGACAGACACGTCAGTTCTTC. The resulting protein is CASIRGQTRQFF.